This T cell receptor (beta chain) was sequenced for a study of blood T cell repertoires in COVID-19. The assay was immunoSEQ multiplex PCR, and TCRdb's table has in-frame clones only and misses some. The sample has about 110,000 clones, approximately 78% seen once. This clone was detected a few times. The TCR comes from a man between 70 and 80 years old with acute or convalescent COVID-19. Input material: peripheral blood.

DNA of the CDR3: TGTGCCAGCAGCTGGGACAGACCGTATAGCAATCAGCCCCAGCATTTT. It specifies CASSWDRPYSNQPQHF. V is TRBV5-6 and J is TRBJ1-5, with 7 bases identical to TRBD1. CDR1 SGHDT and CDR2 YYEEEE come from the germline V gene. The J segment lost 0 bases and the V segment lost 3 bases, leaving 6 bases of the junction unmatched. This CDR3 spans 16 amino acids.